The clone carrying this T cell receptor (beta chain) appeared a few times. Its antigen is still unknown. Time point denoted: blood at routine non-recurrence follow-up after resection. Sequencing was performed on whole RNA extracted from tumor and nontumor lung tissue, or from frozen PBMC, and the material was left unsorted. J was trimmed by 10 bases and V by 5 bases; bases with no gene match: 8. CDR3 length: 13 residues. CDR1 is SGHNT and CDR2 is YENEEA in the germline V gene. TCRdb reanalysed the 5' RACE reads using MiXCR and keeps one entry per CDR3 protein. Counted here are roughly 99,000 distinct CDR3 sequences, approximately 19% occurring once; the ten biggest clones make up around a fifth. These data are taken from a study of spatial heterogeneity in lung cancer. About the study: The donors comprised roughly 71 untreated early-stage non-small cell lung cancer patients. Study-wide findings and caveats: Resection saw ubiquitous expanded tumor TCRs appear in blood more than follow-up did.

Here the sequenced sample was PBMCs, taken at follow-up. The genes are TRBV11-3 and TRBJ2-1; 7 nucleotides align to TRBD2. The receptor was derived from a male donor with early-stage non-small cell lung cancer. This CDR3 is CASSQTTAGEQFF. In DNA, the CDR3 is TGTGCCAGCAGCCAAACGACAGCGGGGGAGCAGTTCTTC.